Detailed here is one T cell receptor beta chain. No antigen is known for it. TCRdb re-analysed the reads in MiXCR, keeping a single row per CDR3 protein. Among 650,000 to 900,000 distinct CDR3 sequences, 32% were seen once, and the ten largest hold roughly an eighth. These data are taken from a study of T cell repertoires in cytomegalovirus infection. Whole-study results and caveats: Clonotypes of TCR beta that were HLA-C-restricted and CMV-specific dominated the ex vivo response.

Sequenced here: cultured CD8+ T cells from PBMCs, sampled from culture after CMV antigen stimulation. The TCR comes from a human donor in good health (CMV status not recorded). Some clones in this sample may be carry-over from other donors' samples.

The CDR3 region has the DNA TGCAGTGCTAGAGTCGCTGACAGCTATAGCACAGATACGCAGTATTTT. Residues: CSARVADSYSTDTQYF. The chain joins TRBV20-1 to TRBJ2-3; D possibly corresponds to TRBD1 (5 bases). This CDR3 has 16 residues. The germline V gene has CDR1 DFQATT and CDR2 SNEGSKA (reference sequence). V was cut by 1 base and J by 0 bases, with 14 bases left in between.